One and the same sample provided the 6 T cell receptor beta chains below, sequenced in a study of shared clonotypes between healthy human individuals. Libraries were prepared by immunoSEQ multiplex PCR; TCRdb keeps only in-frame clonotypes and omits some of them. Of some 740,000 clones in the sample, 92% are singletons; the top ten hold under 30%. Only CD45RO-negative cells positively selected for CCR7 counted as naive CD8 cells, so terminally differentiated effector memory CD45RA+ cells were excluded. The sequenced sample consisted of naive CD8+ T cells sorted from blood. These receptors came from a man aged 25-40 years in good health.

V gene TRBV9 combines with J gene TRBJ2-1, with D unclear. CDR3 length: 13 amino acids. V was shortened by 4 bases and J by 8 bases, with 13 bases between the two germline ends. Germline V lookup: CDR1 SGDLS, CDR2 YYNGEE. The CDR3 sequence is CASSSSPMYEQFF. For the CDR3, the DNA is TGTGCCAGCAGCTCAAGCCCGATGTATGAGCAGTTCTTC.

CDR3 DNA: TGTGCCAGCAGTTACCTTCGGGCGAGCTCCTACGAGCAGTACTTC. Its translation is CASSYLRASSYEQYF. This chain connects TRBV6-5 to TRBJ2-7; D is ambiguous. CDR3 length: 15 amino acids. Germline loops: CDR1 MNHEY, CDR2 SVGAGI. Trimming took 2 bases from V and 0 from J, leaving 11 bases between them.

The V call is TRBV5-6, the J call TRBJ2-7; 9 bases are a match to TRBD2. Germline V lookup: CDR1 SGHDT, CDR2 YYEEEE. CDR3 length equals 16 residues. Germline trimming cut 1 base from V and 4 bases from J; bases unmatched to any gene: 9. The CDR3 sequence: CASSLTLTSGPYEQYF. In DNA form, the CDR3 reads TGTGCCAGCAGCTTGACCCTGACTAGCGGACCTTACGAGCAGTACTTC.

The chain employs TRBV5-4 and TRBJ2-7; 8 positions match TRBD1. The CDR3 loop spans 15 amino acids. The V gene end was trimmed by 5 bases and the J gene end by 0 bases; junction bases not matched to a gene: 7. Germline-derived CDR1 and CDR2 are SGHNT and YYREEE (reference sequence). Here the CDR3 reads CASRPGQGSSYEQYF. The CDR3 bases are TGTGCCAGCAGACCCGGACAGGGAAGCTCCTACGAGCAGTACTTC.

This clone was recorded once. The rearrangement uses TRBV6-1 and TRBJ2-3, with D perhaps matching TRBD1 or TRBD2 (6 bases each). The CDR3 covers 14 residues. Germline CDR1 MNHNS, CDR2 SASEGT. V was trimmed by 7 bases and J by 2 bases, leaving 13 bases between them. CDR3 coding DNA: TGTGCCAGCAATCCGGGGGCGAACACAGATACGCAGTATTTT. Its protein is CASNPGANTDTQYF.

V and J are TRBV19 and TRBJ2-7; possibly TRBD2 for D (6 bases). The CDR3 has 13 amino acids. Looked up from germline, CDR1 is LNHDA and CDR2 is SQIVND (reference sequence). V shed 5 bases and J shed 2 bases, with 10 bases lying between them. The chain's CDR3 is CASSPRGTYEQYF. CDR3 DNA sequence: TGTGCCAGTAGTCCCCGCGGGACCTACGAGCAGTACTTC. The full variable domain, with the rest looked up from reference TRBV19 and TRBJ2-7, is DGGITQSPKYLFRKEGQNVTLSCEQNLNHDAMYWYRQDPGQGLRLIYYSQIVNDFQKGDIAEGYSVSREKKESFPLTVTSAQKNPTAFYLCASSPRGTYEQYFGPGTRLTVT.